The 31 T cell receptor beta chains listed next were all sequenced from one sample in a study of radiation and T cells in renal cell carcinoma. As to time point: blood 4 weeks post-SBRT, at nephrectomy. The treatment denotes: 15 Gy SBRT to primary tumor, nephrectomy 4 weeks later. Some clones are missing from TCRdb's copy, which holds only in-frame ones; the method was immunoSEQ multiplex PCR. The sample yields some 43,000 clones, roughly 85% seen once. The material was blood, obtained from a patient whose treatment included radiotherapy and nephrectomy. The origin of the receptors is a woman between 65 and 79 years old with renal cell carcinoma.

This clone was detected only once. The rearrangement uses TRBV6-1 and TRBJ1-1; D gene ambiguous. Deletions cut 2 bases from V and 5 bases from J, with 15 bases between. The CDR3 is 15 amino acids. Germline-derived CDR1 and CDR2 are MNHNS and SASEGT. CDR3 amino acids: CASSEPNQASTEAFF. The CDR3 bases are TGTGCCAGCAGTGAACCCAACCAAGCTTCGACTGAAGCTTTCTTT.

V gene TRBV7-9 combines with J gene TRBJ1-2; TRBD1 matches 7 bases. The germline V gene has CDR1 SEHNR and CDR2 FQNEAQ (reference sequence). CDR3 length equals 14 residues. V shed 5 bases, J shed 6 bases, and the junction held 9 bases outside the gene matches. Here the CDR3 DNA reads TGTGCCAGCAGCCCCGACAGGGACATGGATGGCTACACCTTC. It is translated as CASSPDRDMDGYTF.

Written as DNA, the CDR3 is TGCGCCAGCAGCCAAATGACGAACACCGGGGAGCTGTTTTTT. This translates into CASSQMTNTGELFF. The rearrangement joins TRBV4-1 to TRBJ2-2, with unresolved D. V lost 2 bases, J lost 0 bases, and 4 bases lay in between. This CDR3 region has 14 residues. Germline V CDR1 and CDR2: MGHRA, YSYEKL.

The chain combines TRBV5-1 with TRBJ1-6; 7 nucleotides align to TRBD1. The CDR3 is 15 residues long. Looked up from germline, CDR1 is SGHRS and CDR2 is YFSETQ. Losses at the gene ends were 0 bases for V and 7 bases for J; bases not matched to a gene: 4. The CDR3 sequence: CASSLAGTENSPLHF. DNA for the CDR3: TGCGCCAGCAGCTTGGCCGGGACAGAGAATTCACCCCTCCACTTT.

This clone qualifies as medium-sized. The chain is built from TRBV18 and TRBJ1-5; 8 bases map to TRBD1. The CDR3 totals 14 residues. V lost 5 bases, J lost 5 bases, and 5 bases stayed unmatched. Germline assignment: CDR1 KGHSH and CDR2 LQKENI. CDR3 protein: CASSFTGGDQPQHF. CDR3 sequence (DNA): TGTGCCAGCTCATTTACAGGGGGGGATCAGCCCCAGCATTTT.

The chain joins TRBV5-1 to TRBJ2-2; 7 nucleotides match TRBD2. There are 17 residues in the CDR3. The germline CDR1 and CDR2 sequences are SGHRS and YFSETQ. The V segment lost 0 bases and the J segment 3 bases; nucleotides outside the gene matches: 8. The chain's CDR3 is CASSLVWAGVDTGELFF. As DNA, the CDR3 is TGCGCCAGCAGCTTGGTATGGGCGGGAGTAGACACCGGGGAGCTGTTTTTT.

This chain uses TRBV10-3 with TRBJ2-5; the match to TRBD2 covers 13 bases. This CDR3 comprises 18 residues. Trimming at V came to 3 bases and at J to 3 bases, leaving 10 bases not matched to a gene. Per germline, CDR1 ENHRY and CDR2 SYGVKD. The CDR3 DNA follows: TGTGCCATCAGTGACCACTCGAGGGGACTAGCGGGAAAAGAGACCCAGTACTTC. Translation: CAISDHSRGLAGKETQYF.

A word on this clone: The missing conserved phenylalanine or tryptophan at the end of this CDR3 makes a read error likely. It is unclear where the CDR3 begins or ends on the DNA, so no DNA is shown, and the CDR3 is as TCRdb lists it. CDR3 sequence: CASSFRTGANSPL. The chain couples TRBV21-1 to TRBJ1-3; the DNA was not compared with TRBD1, the D call given in the table. TRBV21-1 is marked as a pseudogene. The CDR3 is 13 amino acids long, termini counted.

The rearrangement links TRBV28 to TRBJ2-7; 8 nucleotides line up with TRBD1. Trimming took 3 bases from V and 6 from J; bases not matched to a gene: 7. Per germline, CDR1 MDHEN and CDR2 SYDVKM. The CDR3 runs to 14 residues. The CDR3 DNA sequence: TGTGCCAGCAGTTTCTTCCCCCAGGGGGCCGAGCAGTACTTC. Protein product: CASSFFPQGAEQYF.

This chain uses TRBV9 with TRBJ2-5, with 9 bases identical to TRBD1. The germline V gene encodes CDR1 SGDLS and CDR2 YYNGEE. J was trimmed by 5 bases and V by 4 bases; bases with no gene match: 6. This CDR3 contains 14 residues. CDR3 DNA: TGTGCCAGCAGCTACTACGACAGGGGGGAGACCCAGTACTTC. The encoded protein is CASSYYDRGETQYF.

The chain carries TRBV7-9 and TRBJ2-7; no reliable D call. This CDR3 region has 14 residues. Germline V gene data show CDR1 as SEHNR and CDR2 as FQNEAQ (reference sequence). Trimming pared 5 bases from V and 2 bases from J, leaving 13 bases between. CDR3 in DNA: TGTGCCAGCAGCCAGCCCGGGTTGACCTACGAGCAGTACTTC. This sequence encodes CASSQPGLTYEQYF. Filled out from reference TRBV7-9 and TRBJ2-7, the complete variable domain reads DTGVSQNPRHKITKRGQNVTFRCDPISEHNRLYWYRQTLGQGPEFLTYFQNEAQLEKSRLLSDRFSAERPKGSFSTLEIQRTEQGDSAMYLCASSQPGLTYEQYFGPGTRLTVT.

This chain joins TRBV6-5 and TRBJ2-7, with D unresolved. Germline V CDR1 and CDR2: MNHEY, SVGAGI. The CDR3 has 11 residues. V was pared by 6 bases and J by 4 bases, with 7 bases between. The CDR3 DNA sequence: TGTGCCAGCAGGGCCGGGTACGAGCAGTACTTC. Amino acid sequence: CASRAGYEQYF.

The CDR3 nucleotides read TGTGCTAGTGGTTCCCTCACGGAATCGCACTACAATGAGCAGTTCTTC. This encodes CASGSLTESHYNEQFF. The chain has TRBV12-5 and TRBJ2-1; D uncertain. CDR1 LGHNT and CDR2 FRNRAP come from the germline V gene. This CDR3 spans 16 amino acids. Trimming removed 4 bases from V and 3 bases from J, with 16 bases in between.

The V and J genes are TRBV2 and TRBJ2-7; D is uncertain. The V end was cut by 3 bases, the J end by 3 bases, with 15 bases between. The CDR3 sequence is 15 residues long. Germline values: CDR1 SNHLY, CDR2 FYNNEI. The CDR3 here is CASSDNLGTGYEQYF. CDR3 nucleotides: TGTGCCAGCAGTGACAACTTGGGAACTGGCTACGAGCAGTACTTC. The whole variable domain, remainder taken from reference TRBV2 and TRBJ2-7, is EPEVTQTPSHQVTQMGQEVILRCVPISNHLYFYWYRQILGQKVEFLVSFYNNEISEKSEIFDDQFSVERPDGSNFTLKIRSTKLEDSAMYFCASSDNLGTGYEQYFGPGTRLTVT.

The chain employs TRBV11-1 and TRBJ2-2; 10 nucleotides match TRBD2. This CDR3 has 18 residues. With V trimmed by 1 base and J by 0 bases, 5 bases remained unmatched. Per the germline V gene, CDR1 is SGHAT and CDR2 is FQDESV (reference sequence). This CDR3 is CASSLVGLAGANTGELFF. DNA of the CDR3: TGTGCCAGCAGCTTAGTTGGGCTAGCGGGGGCGAACACCGGGGAGCTGTTTTTT.

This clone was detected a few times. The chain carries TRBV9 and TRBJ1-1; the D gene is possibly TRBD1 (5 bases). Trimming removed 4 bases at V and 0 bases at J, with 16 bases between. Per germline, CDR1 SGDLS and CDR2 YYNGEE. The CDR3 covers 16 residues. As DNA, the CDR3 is TGTGCCAGCAGCCCCGGAGGGGCCCTATTGAACACTGAAGCTTTCTTT. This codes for CASSPGGALLNTEAFF.

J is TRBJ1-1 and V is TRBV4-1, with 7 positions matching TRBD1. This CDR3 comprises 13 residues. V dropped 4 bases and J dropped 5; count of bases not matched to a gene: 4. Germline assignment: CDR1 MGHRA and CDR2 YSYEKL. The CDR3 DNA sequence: TGCGCCAGCAGCCGGGGACAGTCAACTGAAGCTTTCTTT. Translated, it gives CASSRGQSTEAFF.

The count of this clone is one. The CDR3 protein is CASSQTGQETQYF. The CDR3 DNA reads as TGTGCCAGCAGCCAAACAGGCCAAGAGACCCAGTACTTC. The rearrangement uses TRBV14 and TRBJ2-5, with TRBD1 as a possible D gene (5 bases). The V and J ends lost 2 bases and 1 base respectively, with 5 bases between them. The CDR3 runs 13 residues. Germline V gives CDR1 SGHDN, CDR2 FVKESK.

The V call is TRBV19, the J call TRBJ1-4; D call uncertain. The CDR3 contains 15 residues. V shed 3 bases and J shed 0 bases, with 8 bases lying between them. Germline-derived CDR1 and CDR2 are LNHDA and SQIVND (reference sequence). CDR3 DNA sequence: TGTGCCAGTAGTATGGGGTTCGCAACTAATGAAAAACTGTTTTTT. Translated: CASSMGFATNEKLFF.

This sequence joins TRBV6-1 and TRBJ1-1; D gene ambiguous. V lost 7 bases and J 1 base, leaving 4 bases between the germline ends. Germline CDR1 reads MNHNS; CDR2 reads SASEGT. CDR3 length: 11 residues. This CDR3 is CASTENTEAFF. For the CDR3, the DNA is TGTGCCAGCACTGAGAACACTGAAGCTTTCTTT.

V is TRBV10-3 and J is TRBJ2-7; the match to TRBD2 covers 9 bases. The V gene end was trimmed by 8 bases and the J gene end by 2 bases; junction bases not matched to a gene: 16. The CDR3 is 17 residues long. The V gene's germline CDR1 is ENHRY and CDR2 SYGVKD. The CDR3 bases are TGTGCCATCTCCCCCCCATGGGCTAGCGGGAAACCCTACGAGCAGTACTTC. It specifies CAISPPWASGKPYEQYF.

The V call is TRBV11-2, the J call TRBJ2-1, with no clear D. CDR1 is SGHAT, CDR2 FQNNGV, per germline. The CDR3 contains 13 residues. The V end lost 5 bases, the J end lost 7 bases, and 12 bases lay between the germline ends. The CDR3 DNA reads TGTGCCAGCAGCGCCATAAGGGCTAATGAGCAGTTCTTC. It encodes CASSAIRANEQFF.

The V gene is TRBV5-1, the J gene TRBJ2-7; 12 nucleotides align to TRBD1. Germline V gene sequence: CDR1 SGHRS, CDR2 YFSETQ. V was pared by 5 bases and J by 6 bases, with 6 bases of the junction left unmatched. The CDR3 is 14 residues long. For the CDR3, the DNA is TGCGCCAGCAGGGCCGGGACAGGGGGCTCCGAGCAGTACTTC. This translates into CASRAGTGGSEQYF.

In nucleotides, the CDR3 is TGCGCCAGCAGGACATATTCCTACGAGCAGTACTTC. It yields the protein CASRTYSYEQYF. The chain carries TRBV10-2 and TRBJ2-7; D unclear. Germline CDR1 is WSHSY and CDR2 is SAAADI. The CDR3 has 12 amino acids. Trimming pared 6 bases from V and 1 base from J, leaving 7 bases between.

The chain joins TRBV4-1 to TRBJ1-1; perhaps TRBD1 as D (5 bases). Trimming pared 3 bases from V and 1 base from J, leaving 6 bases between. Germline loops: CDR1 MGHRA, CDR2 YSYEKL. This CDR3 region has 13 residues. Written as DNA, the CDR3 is TGCGCCAGCAGCCAGACAGCGAACACTGAAGCTTTCTTT. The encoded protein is CASSQTANTEAFF.

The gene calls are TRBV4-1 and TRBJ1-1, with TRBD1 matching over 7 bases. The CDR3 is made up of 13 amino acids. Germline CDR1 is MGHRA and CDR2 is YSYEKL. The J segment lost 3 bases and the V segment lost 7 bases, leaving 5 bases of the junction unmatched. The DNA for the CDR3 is TGCGCCAGCACTCGAACAGGGGACACTGAAGCTTTCTTT. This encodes CASTRTGDTEAFF.

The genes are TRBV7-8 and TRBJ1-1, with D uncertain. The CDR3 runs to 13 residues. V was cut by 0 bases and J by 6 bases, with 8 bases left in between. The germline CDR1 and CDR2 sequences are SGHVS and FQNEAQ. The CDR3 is CASSLATYAEAFF. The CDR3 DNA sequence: TGTGCCAGCAGCTTAGCGACTTACGCTGAAGCTTTCTTT.

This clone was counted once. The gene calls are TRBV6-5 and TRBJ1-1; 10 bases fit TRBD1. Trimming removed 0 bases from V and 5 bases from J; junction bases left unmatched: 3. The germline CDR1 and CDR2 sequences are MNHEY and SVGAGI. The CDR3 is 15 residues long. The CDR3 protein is CASSYSGTGVTEAFF. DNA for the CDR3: TGTGCCAGCAGTTACTCCGGGACAGGGGTTACTGAAGCTTTCTTT.

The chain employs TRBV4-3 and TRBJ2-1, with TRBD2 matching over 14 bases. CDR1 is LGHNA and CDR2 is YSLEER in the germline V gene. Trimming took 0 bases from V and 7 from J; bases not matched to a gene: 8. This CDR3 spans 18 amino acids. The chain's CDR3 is CASSQESGLAGVRNEQFF. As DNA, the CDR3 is TGCGCCAGCAGCCAAGAATCGGGACTAGCGGGAGTAAGAAATGAGCAGTTCTTC.

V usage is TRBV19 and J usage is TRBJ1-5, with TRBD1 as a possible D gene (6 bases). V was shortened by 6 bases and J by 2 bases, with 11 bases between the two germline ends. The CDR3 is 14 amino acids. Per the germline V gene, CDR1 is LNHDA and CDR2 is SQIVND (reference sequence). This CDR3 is CASRSNRGNQPQHF. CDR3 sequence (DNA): TGTGCCAGTAGGTCCAACAGGGGCAATCAGCCCCAGCATTTT. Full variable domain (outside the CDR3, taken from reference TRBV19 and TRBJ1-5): DGGITQSPKYLFRKEGQNVTLSCEQNLNHDAMYWYRQDPGQGLRLIYYSQIVNDFQKGDIAEGYSVSREKKESFPLTVTSAQKNPTAFYLCASRSNRGNQPQHFGDGTRLSIL.

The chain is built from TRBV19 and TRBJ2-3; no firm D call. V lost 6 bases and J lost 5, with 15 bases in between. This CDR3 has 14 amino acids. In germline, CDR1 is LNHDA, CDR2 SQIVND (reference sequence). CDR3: CASSPLRAGDTQYF. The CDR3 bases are TGTGCCAGTAGCCCACTACGGGCCGGAGATACGCAGTATTTT.